This T cell receptor (beta chain) originates from a study of regulatory T cells in long-lasting Graves disease. General study points: Persistent disease samples used TRBV28, TRBJ1-2 and TRBJ2-5 preferentially. Not thyroid tissue but only peripheral blood was studied.

Time point: persistent/refractory GD, antithyroid drugs over 5 years with positive TRAb. The TCR library was made from RNA that had been extracted from PBMCs in TRIzol. This clonotype was recorded at least ten times. Its antigen is unidentified. Germline V gene lookup returns CDR1 LGHDT and CDR2 YNNKEL (reference sequence). V dropped 1 base and J dropped 2 bases, with 9 bases sitting between them. The CDR3 is 15 residues long. CDR3-region Arm-PCR and iRepertoire HTBI primers produced the TCR beta libraries. Original analysis: In the combined samples, approximately 62 TRBV and more than twelve TRBJ segments were identified. One entry per CDR3 protein, called by TCRdb with MiXCR from the multiplex PCR reads. The V and J calls come from TCRdb's annotation, not from the publication. The profile shows approximately 690,000 distinct CDR3 sequences, 30% of them singletons.

The origin of this receptor is a female donor with Graves disease. The chain employs TRBV3-1 and TRBJ2-1; D might be TRBD2 (6 bases). This sample comprised peripheral blood mononuclear cells (PBMCs), obtained when the disease was refractory, from a patient treated with antithyroid drugs. The CDR3 loop reads CASSQGLDPYNEQFF. The CDR3 bases are TGTGCCAGCAGCCAAGGACTAGACCCCTACAATGAGCAGTTCTTC.